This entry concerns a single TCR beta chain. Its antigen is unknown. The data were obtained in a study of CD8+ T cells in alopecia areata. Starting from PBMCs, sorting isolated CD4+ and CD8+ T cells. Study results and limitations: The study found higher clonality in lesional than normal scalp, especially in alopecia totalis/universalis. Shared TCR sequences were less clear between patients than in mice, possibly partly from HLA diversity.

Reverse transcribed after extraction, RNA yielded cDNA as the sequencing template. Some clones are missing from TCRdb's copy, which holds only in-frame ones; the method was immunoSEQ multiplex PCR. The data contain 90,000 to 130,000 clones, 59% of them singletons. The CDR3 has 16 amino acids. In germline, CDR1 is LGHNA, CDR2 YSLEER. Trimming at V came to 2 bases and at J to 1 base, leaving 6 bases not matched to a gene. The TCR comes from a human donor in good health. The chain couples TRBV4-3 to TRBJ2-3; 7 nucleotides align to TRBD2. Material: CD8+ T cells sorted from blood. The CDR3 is CASSQLQAGGTDTQYF. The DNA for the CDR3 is TGCGCCAGCAGCCAACTCCAGGCGGGGGGCACAGATACGCAGTATTTT.